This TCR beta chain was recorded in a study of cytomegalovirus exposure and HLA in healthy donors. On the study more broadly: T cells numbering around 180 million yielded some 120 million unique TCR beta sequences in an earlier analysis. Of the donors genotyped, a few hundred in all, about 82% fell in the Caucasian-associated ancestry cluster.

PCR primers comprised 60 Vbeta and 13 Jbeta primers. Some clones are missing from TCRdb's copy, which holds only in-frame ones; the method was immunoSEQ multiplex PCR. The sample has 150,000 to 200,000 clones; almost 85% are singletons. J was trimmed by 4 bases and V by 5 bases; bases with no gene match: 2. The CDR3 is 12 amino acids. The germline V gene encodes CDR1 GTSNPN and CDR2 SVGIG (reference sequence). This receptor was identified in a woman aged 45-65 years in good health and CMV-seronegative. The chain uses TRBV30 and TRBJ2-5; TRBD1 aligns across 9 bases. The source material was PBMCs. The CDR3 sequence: CAWGTGTETQYF. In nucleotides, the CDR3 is TGTGCCTGGGGGACAGGGACAGAGACCCAGTACTTC. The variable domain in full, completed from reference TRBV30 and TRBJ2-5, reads SQTIHQWPATLVQPVGSPLSLECTVEGTSNPNLYWYRQAAGRGLQLLFYSVGIGQISSEVPQNLSASRPQDRQFILSSKKLLLSDSGFYLCAWGTGTETQYFGPGTRLLVL.